These 10 T cell receptor beta chains originate from one sample sequenced in a study of T cells in Graves' hyperthyroidism and ophthalmopathy. From RNA transcripts, TCR beta CDR3 regions were amplified. During a first-round RT-PCR of the TCR CDR3, the HTBI primer set was used. TCRdb reprocessed the multiplex PCR reads with MiXCR, giving one entry per CDR3 protein. In the table there are roughly 420,000 distinct CDR3 sequences, about a sixth of which are singletons. Material: blood. The receptors originated from a woman aged 18-29 years with Graves' hyperthyroidism.

The chain joins TRBV5-1 to TRBJ1-1; D perhaps matches TRBD1 (6 bases). Germline CDR1 SGHRS, CDR2 YFSETQ. Trimming stripped 4 bases from V and 7 bases from J, with 17 bases between. The CDR3 contains 14 residues. CDR3 residues: CASSRGTPENEAFF. DNA of the CDR3: TGCGCCAGCAGCCGCGGGACACCGGAGAATGAAGCTTTCTTT.

The V call is TRBV27, the J call TRBJ1-1; D is unclear. The CDR3 consists of 14 residues. Germline V gene lookup returns CDR1 MNHEY and CDR2 SMNVEV (reference sequence). Trimming took 2 bases from V and 4 from J, leaving 11 bases between them. The CDR3 nucleotides read TGTGCCAGCAGTTTAGGGAAGGTCGGCACTGAAGCTTTCTTT. Its protein is CASSLGKVGTEAFF.

This clonotype was seen at least ten times. This chain joins TRBV3-1 and TRBJ1-5; D perhaps matches TRBD1 (5 bases). Between the trimmed V and J ends, which lost 1 base and 7 bases, there was a span of 14 bases. Germline V lookup: CDR1 LGHDT, CDR2 YNNKEL (reference sequence). This CDR3 region has 15 residues. The CDR3 coding sequence is TGTGCCAGCAGCCAAGGTCCGGGGCCTTCCCAGCCCCAGCATTTT. It codes for CASSQGPGPSQPQHF.

This clonotype has only one observation. J is TRBJ1-5 and V is TRBV20-1; 8 nucleotides agree with TRBD1. The CDR3 totals 16 residues. V shed 1 base, J shed 0 bases, and the junction held 5 bases outside the gene matches. Germline V gene lookup returns CDR1 DFQATT and CDR2 SNEGSKA (reference sequence). CDR3 sequence: CSARAGQVSSNQPQHF. CDR3 nucleotides: TGCAGTGCTAGAGCGGGACAGGTCTCTAGCAATCAGCCCCAGCATTTT.

This clonotype was seen many times. The rearrangement joins TRBV28 to TRBJ1-5, with TRBD1 matching 7 bases. The ends lost 7 bases at V and 6 bases at J; junction bases unmatched: 12. Germline V gives CDR1 MDHEN, CDR2 SYDVKM. The CDR3 has 15 residues. CDR3 protein: CASKRTGPLGQPQHF. CDR3 coding DNA: TGTGCCAGCAAGCGGACAGGCCCTTTGGGTCAGCCCCAGCATTTT.

This clonotype showed up many times. The chain has TRBV10-3 and TRBJ2-1, with 11 nucleotides matching TRBD2. CDR3 length: 15 amino acids. The germline V gene has CDR1 ENHRY and CDR2 SYGVKD. V gave up 3 bases and J gave up 6 bases; unmatched junction bases: 4. CDR3 sequence: CAISDIAGGGNEQFF. The CDR3 region has the DNA TGTGCCATCAGTGATATAGCGGGAGGGGGCAATGAGCAGTTCTTC.

CDR3 amino acids: CSARDVRTGTTNEKLFF. The CDR3, as DNA: TGCAGTGCTAGAGATGTTCGGACGGGTACAACTAATGAAAAACTGTTTTTT. V usage is TRBV20-1 and J usage is TRBJ1-4; D is uncertain. The V gene's germline CDR1 is DFQATT and CDR2 SNEGSKA (reference sequence). CDR3 size: 17 residues. Trimming stripped 0 bases from V and 0 bases from J, with 14 bases between.

Concerning this clonotype: A read error may be the cause here, since a much bigger clone is one base away. V is TRBV2 and J is TRBJ1-5; no clear D gene. From germline, CDR1 is SNHLY and CDR2 FYNNEI. This CDR3 spans 15 amino acids. The CDR3 here is CASRINVGSNQPQRF. Written as DNA, the CDR3 is TGTGCCAGCAGGATAAACGTAGGCAGCAATCAGCCCCAGCGTTTT.

This clonotype appeared many times. The genes are TRBV19 and TRBJ1-5; possibly TRBD1 for D (6 bases). V was shortened by 5 bases and J by 8 bases, with 16 bases between the two germline ends. Germline CDR1 reads LNHDA; CDR2 reads SQIVND (reference sequence). The CDR3 length is 14 residues. The CDR3 DNA follows: TGTGCCAGTAGTGCCCGTGAGGGGGGTAAGCCCCAGCATTTT. The encoded protein is CASSAREGGKPQHF.

This clonotype was observed a handful of times. The chain joins TRBV14 to TRBJ1-1; tentative D call: TRBD1 (5 bases). Germline V gene lookup returns CDR1 SGHDN and CDR2 FVKESK. The CDR3 is made up of 15 amino acids. The ends were cut back, 4 bases at V and 0 bases at J, with 12 bases in the middle. The CDR3 bases are TGTGCCAGCAGCCCAACGTGGGGGGTGAACACTGAAGCTTTCTTT. Encoded protein: CASSPTWGVNTEAFF.